One and the same sample provided the 25 T cell receptor beta chains below, sequenced in a study of T cell changes during pregnancy in multiple sclerosis. The data were produced by immunoSEQ multiplex PCR, yet TCRdb's version contains in-frame clones alone and is incomplete. This sample yields 75,000 to 95,000 clones, of which around 93% are seen a single time; around 1.8% belongs to the top ten. Sequencing used peripheral blood, obtained in the first trimester of pregnancy. Receptors originate from a female donor in good health, enrolled as a control in a pregnancy study.

This clone was seen once. This chain connects TRBV2 to TRBJ2-2, with a possible D match to TRBD2 (6 bases). The germline V and J ends were trimmed by 9 bases and 7 bases, with 15 bases remaining between them. The CDR3 spans 13 residues. The germline gives CDR1 SNHLY, CDR2 FYNNEI. The CDR3 loop is CASQLAVGGELFF. As DNA, the CDR3 is TGTGCCAGTCAACTAGCCGTGGGCGGGGAGCTGTTTTTT.

This chain joins TRBV6-5 and TRBJ2-2, with D unresolved. Looked up from germline, CDR1 is MNHEY and CDR2 is SVGAGI. V gave up 6 bases and J gave up 9 bases, with 14 bases separating them. The CDR3 loop spans 13 amino acids. The CDR3 nucleotides read TGTGCCAGCAGGCCTTCGGGTGGCCGGGAGCTGTTTTTT. It yields the protein CASRPSGGRELFF.

This clone was counted at least ten times. The chain recombines TRBV15 with TRBJ2-2; TRBD1 might be the D (5 bases). Trimming left V 6 bases short and J 0 bases short, with 11 bases between. The CDR3 has 15 amino acids. Germline-derived CDR1 and CDR2 are LNHNV and YYDKDF (reference sequence). In DNA, the CDR3 is TGTGCCACCAGACAGATGACAGCGAACACCGGGGAGCTGTTTTTT. Translating gives CATRQMTANTGELFF.

The chain recombines TRBV10-3 with TRBJ2-1; D unresolved. Trimming removed 6 bases from V and 0 bases from J, with 12 bases in between. Per the germline V gene, CDR1 is ENHRY and CDR2 is SYGVKD. The CDR3 covers 15 residues. CDR3 nucleotides: TGTGCCATCAGCCCCCGGGTCGACTCCTACAATGAGCAGTTCTTC. Its protein is CAISPRVDSYNEQFF.

The J gene is TRBJ2-2, the V gene TRBV6-4, with D possibly TRBD2 on 5 matching bases. CDR1 MRHNA and CDR2 SNTAGT come from the germline V gene. The CDR3 is 14 amino acids. V shed 5 bases and J shed 8 bases, with 15 bases lying between them. The CDR3 DNA reads as TGTGCCAGCAGTCTTCTAGCCGCCGGAGGGGAGCTGTTTTTT. It encodes CASSLLAAGGELFF.

This chain uses TRBV5-5 with TRBJ1-2, with a weak D call TRBD1 (6 bases). There are 16 residues in the CDR3. V gave up 6 bases and J gave up 4 bases, with 22 bases separating them. Germline V lookup: CDR1 SGHKS, CDR2 YYEKEE (reference sequence). The CDR3 coding sequence is TGTGCCAGCATAGCGGGGGAGGGGGGACTCGGCTATGGCTACACCTTC. Its translation: CASIAGEGGLGYGYTF.

The chain links TRBV7-2 to TRBJ1-5; D ambiguous. Per germline, CDR1 SGHTA and CDR2 FQGNSA. V lost 2 bases to trimming and J lost 1 base, with 9 bases between them. This CDR3 comprises 15 residues. The CDR3 bases are TGTGCCAGCAGCTTACGTCCAGTAAGCAATCAGCCCCAGCATTTT. Protein product: CASSLRPVSNQPQHF.

The V call is TRBV29-1, the J call TRBJ1-2; TRBD1 matches at 10 bases. The trim removed 2 bases at V and 7 bases at J, leaving 4 bases unmatched. Germline V gene lookup returns CDR1 SQVTM and CDR2 ANQGSEA. This CDR3 has 13 amino acids. This CDR3 is CSVERDRGAGYTF. The DNA of the CDR3 is TGCAGCGTTGAAAGGGACAGGGGAGCTGGCTACACCTTC.

The rearrangement links TRBV4-1 to TRBJ2-2; TRBD2 aligns across 8 bases. The CDR3 runs 18 residues. Germline V gives CDR1 MGHRA, CDR2 YSYEKL. V trimming: 3 bases; J trimming: 4 bases; junction bases outside the gene matches: 13. The CDR3 protein is CASSQAPTGTRGTGELFF. CDR3 DNA sequence: TGCGCCAGCAGCCAGGCTCCCACCGGGACTAGAGGCACCGGGGAGCTGTTTTTT.

The rearrangement joins TRBV19 to TRBJ1-6; 10 bases line up with TRBD1. V lost 3 bases and J lost 11; bases outside the gene matches: 10. This CDR3 has 16 residues. Germline lookup yields CDR1 LNHDA and CDR2 SQIVND (reference sequence). The CDR3: CASSILQTGGYPPLHF. The CDR3 region has the DNA TGTGCCAGTAGTATCCTTCAGACAGGGGGCTATCCACCCCTCCACTTT.

The chain joins TRBV11-3 to TRBJ2-1; TRBD2 matches at 10 bases. This CDR3 spans 15 amino acids. Germline assignment: CDR1 SGHNT and CDR2 YENEEA. V shed 1 base, J shed 9 bases, and the junction held 6 bases outside the gene matches. The CDR3, as DNA: TGTGCCAGCAGCTTAGCGGAGCGGGGGGGAACTGAGCAGTTCTTC. This gives the protein CASSLAERGGTEQFF.

CDR3: CASTSAGGALTDTQYF. The CDR3 DNA reads as TGTGCCAGCACCTCCGCGGGCGGGGCCCTCACAGATACGCAGTATTTT. The chain recombines TRBV5-4 with TRBJ2-3, with D tentatively TRBD2 (6 bases). V lost 6 bases, J lost 2 bases, and 19 bases lay in between. The CDR3 contains 16 residues. The germline CDR1 and CDR2 sequences are SGHNT and YYREEE (reference sequence).

V usage is TRBV7-2 and J usage is TRBJ2-3; tentatively, D is TRBD2 (6 bases). With 3 bases removed from V and 4 bases from J, the gap between germline ends came to 11 bases. Germline V lookup: CDR1 SGHTA, CDR2 FQGNSA. This CDR3 is built from 14 residues. CDR3 nucleotides: TGTGCCAGCAGCTTCGCGGGGCGGCCAGATACGCAGTATTTT. Residues: CASSFAGRPDTQYF.

This sequence joins TRBV18 and TRBJ2-3, with D possibly being TRBD2 (5 bases). Trimming cost V 1 base and J 6 bases, with 8 bases left between them. Germline CDR1 is KGHSH and CDR2 is LQKENI. The CDR3 is made up of 13 amino acids. This CDR3 reads CASSPQGGDTQYF. The CDR3 bases are TGTGCCAGCTCACCACAGGGCGGGGATACGCAGTATTTT.

This chain uses TRBV2 with TRBJ1-1; D is uncertain. Trimming removed 6 bases from V and 4 bases from J, with 12 bases in between. Germline-derived CDR1 and CDR2 are SNHLY and FYNNEI. The CDR3 sequence is 13 residues long. CDR3 protein: CASRNDKTTEAFF. The CDR3 coding sequence is TGTGCCAGCAGGAACGACAAGACCACTGAAGCTTTCTTT.

This rearrangement joins TRBV11-1 to TRBJ2-7; TRBD1 matches at 9 bases. Germline lookup yields CDR1 SGHAT and CDR2 FQDESV (reference sequence). CDR3 length: 15 residues. V was clipped by 5 bases and J by 5 bases; unmatched bases: 10. CDR3 in amino acids: CASSLLDRGVDEQYF. The CDR3 coding sequence is TGTGCCAGCAGCCTTTTGGACAGGGGTGTGGACGAGCAGTACTTC.

The chain combines TRBV6-1 with TRBJ2-3; the D gene is possibly TRBD1 (6 bases). V was trimmed by 7 bases and J by 2 bases, leaving 16 bases between them. In germline, CDR1 is MNHNS, CDR2 SASEGT. This CDR3 spans 15 amino acids. The CDR3 coding sequence is TGTGCCAGCAAACCCCTGACAGGCCTCACAGATACGCAGTATTTT. Its protein is CASKPLTGLTDTQYF.

The rearrangement uses TRBV7-9 and TRBJ1-1; D not resolved. CDR1 is SEHNR, CDR2 FQNEAQ, per germline (reference sequence). The V gene lost 8 bases and the J gene lost 6 bases, with 19 bases spanning the gap. This CDR3 is built from 14 residues. The CDR3 is CASLSTGSWAEAFF. The CDR3 coding sequence is TGTGCCAGCCTCTCGACGGGTTCTTGGGCTGAAGCTTTCTTT.

The genes are TRBV7-9 and TRBJ2-7; 10 positions match TRBD1. The trim removed 5 bases at V and 0 bases at J, leaving 7 bases unmatched. Per the germline V gene, CDR1 is SEHNR and CDR2 is FQNEAQ (reference sequence). CDR3 length: 16 amino acids. In DNA, the CDR3 is TGTGCCAGCAGCCCCGGGACAGGGGTCAGCTCCTACGAGCAGTACTTC. As protein: CASSPGTGVSSYEQYF.

CDR3 loop: CAITDRDNTEAFF. The CDR3 DNA sequence: TGTGCCATTACGGACAGGGATAACACTGAAGCTTTCTTT. J is TRBJ1-1 and V is TRBV2; 8 bases agree with TRBD1. The trim removed 10 bases at V and 2 bases at J, leaving 6 bases unmatched. Germline CDR1 reads SNHLY; CDR2 reads FYNNEI. This CDR3 contains 13 residues.

The CDR3 loop is CASRGTGVYNEQFF. CDR3 nucleotides: TGCGCCAGCCGAGGGACAGGGGTATACAATGAGCAGTTCTTC. The rearrangement uses TRBV4-3 and TRBJ2-1; 10 bases align to TRBD1. Per germline, CDR1 LGHNA and CDR2 YSLEER. CDR3 size: 14 residues. The V and J ends lost 8 bases and 4 bases, in that order; junction bases with no gene match: 5.

The chain carries TRBV11-2 and TRBJ1-1; possibly TRBD1 for D (5 bases). Trimming shortened V by 4 bases and J by 3 bases, and 24 bases separated the two germline ends. The CDR3 runs 18 residues. CDR1 is SGHAT and CDR2 is FQNNGV in the germline V gene. DNA for the CDR3: TGTGCCAGCAGCTCCAGAGCGCCGAAATCACAGGCGGACACTGAAGCTTTCTTT. This translates into CASSSRAPKSQADTEAFF.

Here the CDR3 reads CASSLAGAMNTEAFF. CDR3 sequence (DNA): TGCGCCAGCAGCTTGGCTGGGGCGATGAACACTGAAGCTTTCTTT. The chain employs TRBV5-1 and TRBJ1-1; TRBD1 might be the D (5 bases). Germline values: CDR1 SGHRS, CDR2 YFSETQ. CDR3 size: 15 residues. With 0 bases removed from V and 0 bases from J, the gap between germline ends came to 9 bases.

The chain links TRBV9 to TRBJ1-2, with TRBD1 matching 7 bases. Germline values: CDR1 SGDLS, CDR2 YYNGEE. J was trimmed by 2 bases and V by 0 bases; bases with no gene match: 13. CDR3 length equals 18 residues. CDR3 sequence: CASSVGRRATGLNYGYTF. Here the CDR3 DNA reads TGTGCCAGCAGCGTAGGGCGGAGGGCGACAGGGCTCAACTATGGCTACACCTTC.

This rearrangement joins TRBV6-1 to TRBJ1-5, with 10 nucleotides matching TRBD1. Germline values: CDR1 MNHNS, CDR2 SASEGT. V trimming: 4 bases; J trimming: 2 bases; junction bases outside the gene matches: 8. The CDR3 has 17 residues. This CDR3 reads CASSAGDRGRGNQPQHF. CDR3 sequence (DNA): TGTGCCAGCAGTGCCGGCGACAGGGGGCGCGGCAATCAGCCCCAGCATTTT.